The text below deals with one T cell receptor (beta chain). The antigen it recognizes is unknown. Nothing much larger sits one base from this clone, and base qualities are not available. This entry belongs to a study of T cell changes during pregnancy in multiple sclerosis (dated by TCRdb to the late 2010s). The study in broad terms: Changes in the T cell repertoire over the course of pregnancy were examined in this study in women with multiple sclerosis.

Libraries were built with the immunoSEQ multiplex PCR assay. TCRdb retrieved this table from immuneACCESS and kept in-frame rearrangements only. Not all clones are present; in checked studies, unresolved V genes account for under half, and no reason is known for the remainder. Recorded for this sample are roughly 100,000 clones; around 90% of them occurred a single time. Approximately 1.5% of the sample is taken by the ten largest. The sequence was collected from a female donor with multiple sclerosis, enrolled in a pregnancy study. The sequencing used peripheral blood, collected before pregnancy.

The DNA reads as follows: TGTGCCAGCCGAGACCCGAGCGGGAGGGTGTACGAGCAGTACTTC. Its translation is CASRDPSGRVYEQYF. Recombination connected TRBV18 to TRBJ2-7; 10 central bases correspond to TRBD2. The CDR3 runs 15 amino acids, cysteine and phenylalanine included. Kept here is only the CDR3 DNA, which spans 45 bases and is read in frame from base 1. Taken from the germline V gene, the CDR1 and CDR2 loops are KGHSH and LQKENI. V and J are trimmed by 8 bases and 4 bases, and the gene matches miss 11 bases of the junction.